The entry below describes one T cell receptor (beta chain). This record belongs to a study of blood T cell repertoires in COVID-19. Original processing methods: For nucleated cells, counts were estimated from reference gene primer amplification. Here immunoSEQ multiplex PCR was the method, and the copy in TCRdb shows in-frame clones only, minus some. V and J calls and clone size are those listed in that table; D and trimming were worked out from the DNA. Here the sample spans about 35,000 clones, around four fifths being singletons. What was sequenced was peripheral blood. This clonotype was sampled from a human donor in a cohort sampled during active or convalescent COVID-19. The donor label of this sample is uncertain.

The CDR3 sequence is CASSLNSEVGADTQYF. CDR3 DNA: TGTGCCAGCAGCTTAAACTCGGAGGTTGGGGCAGATACGCAGTATTTT. The V and J genes are TRBV7-2 and TRBJ2-3; D is perhaps TRBD2 (5 bases). This CDR3 comprises 16 residues. The germline CDR1 and CDR2 sequences are SGHTA and FQGNSA. V lost 2 bases and J 4 bases, leaving 16 bases between the germline ends. Complete variable domain (other parts from reference TRBV7-2 and TRBJ2-3): GAGVSQSPSNKVTEKGKDVELRCDPISGHTALYWYRQSLGQGLEFLIYFQGNSAPDKSGLPSDRFSAERTGGSVSTLTIQRTQQEDSAVYLCASSLNSEVGADTQYFGPGTRLTVL.